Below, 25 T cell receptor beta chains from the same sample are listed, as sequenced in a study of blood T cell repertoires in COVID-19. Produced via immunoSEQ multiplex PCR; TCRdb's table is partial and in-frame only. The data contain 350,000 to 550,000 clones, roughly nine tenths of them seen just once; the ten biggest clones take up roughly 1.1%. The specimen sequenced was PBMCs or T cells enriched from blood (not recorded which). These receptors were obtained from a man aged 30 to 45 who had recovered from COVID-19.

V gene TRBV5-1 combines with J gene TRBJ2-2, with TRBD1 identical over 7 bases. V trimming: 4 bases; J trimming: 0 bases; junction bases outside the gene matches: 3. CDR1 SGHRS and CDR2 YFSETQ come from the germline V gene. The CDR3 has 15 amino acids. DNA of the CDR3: TGCGCCAGCAGCGGGACAGTGACGAACACCGGGGAGCTGTTTTTT. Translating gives CASSGTVTNTGELFF.

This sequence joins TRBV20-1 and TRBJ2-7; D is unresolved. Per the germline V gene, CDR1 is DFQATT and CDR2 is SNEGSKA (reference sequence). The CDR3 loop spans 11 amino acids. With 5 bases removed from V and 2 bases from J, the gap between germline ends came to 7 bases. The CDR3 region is CSASRAYEQYF. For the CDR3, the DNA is TGCAGTGCTTCAAGAGCCTACGAGCAGTACTTC.

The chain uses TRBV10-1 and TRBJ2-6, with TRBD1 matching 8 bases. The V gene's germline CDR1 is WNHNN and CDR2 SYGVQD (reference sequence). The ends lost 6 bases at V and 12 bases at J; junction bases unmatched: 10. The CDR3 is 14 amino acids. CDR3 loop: CASSPGQGLGVLTF. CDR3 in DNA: TGCGCCAGCAGCCCCGGACAGGGTCTAGGCGTCCTGACTTTC.

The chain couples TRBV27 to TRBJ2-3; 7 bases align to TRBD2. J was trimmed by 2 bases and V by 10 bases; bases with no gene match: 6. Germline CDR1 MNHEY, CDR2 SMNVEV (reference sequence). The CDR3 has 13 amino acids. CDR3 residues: CATLERDTDTQYF. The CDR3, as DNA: TGTGCCACCCTAGAGCGGGACACAGATACGCAGTATTTT.

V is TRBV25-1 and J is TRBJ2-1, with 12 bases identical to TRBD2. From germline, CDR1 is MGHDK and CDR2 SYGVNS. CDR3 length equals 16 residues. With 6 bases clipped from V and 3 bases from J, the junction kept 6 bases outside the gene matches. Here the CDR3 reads CASRGLAGLFYNEQFF. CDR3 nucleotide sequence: TGTGCCAGCAGAGGACTAGCGGGACTCTTCTACAATGAGCAGTTCTTC.

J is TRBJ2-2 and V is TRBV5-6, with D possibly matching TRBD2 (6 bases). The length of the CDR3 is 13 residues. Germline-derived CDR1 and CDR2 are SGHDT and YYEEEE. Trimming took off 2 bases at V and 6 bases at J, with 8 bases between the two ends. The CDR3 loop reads CASSFPGAGELFF. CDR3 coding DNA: TGTGCCAGCAGCTTCCCGGGAGCCGGGGAGCTGTTTTTT.

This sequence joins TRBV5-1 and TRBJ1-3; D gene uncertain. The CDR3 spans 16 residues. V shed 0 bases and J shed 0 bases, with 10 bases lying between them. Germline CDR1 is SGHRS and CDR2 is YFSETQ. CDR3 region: CASSLAGVNSGNTIYF. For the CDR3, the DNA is TGCGCCAGCAGCTTGGCCGGTGTCAACTCTGGAAACACCATATATTTT.

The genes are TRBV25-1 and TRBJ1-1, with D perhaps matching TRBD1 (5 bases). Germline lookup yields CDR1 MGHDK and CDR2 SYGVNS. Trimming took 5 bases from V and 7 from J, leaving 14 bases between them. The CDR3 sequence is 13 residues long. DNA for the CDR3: TGTGCCAGCAGTCTGGGGCATTTGGGTGAAGCTTTCTTT. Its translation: CASSLGHLGEAFF.

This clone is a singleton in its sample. In DNA, the CDR3 is TGTGCCACCAGTGATCATGGGACAGGGGGCGAATACGAGCAGTACTTC. Residues: CATSDHGTGGEYEQYF. The J gene is TRBJ2-7, the V gene TRBV24-1, with 12 bases identical to TRBD1. V trimming: 3 bases; J trimming: 4 bases; junction bases outside the gene matches: 6. CDR3 length: 16 residues. In germline, CDR1 is KGHDR, CDR2 SFDVKD.

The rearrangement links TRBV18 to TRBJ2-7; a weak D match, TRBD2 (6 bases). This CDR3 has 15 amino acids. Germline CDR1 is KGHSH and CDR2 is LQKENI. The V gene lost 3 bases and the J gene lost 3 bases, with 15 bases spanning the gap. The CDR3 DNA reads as TGTGCCAGCTCACCCCTAGTCAGGGACTTCTACGAGCAGTACTTC. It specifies CASSPLVRDFYEQYF.

The CDR3 nucleotides read TGTGCCAGCAAAAAAACGTTAGGGACAGGCGGTTGGGAGCAGTACTTC. As protein: CASKKTLGTGGWEQYF. The genes are TRBV28 and TRBJ2-7, with 8 bases that match TRBD1. Trimming cost V 7 bases and J 7 bases; bases outside gene matches: 18. The length of the CDR3 is 16 residues. Per germline, CDR1 MDHEN and CDR2 SYDVKM.

In nucleotides, the CDR3 is TGTGCCAGCAGCTTCAGGGGTGAGGAGACCCAGTACTTC. Its protein product is CASSFRGEETQYF. The chain recombines TRBV7-2 with TRBJ2-5, with TRBD1 as a possible D gene (6 bases). The CDR3 totals 13 residues. Per the germline V gene, CDR1 is SGHTA and CDR2 is FQGNSA. V was pared by 3 bases and J by 5 bases, with 10 bases between.

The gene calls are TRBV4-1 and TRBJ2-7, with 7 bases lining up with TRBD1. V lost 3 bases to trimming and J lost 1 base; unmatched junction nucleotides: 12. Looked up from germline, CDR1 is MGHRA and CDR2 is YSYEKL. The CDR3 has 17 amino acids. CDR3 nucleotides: TGCGCCAGCAGCCAGATTCCCGGGACAGACTTTTCCTACGAGCAGTACTTC. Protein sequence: CASSQIPGTDFSYEQYF.

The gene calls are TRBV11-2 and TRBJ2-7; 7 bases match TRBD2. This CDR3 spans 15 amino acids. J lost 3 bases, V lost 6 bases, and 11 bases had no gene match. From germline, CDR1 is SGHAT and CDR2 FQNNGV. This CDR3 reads CASSGWDGEGYEQYF. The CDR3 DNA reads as TGTGCCAGCAGTGGTTGGGATGGGGAGGGCTACGAGCAGTACTTC. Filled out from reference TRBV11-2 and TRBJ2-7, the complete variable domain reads EAGVAQSPRYKIIEKRQSVAFWCNPISGHATLYWYQQILGQGPKLLIQFQNNGVVDDSQLPKDRFSAERLKGVDSTLKIQPAKLEDSAVYLCASSGWDGEGYEQYFGPGTRLTVT.

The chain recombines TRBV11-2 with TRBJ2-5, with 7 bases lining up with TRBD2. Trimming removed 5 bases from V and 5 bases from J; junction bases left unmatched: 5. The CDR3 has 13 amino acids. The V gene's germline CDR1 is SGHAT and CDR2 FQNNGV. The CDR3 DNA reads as TGTGCCAGCAGCCTTTGGGGGGGGGAGACCCAGTACTTC. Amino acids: CASSLWGGETQYF.

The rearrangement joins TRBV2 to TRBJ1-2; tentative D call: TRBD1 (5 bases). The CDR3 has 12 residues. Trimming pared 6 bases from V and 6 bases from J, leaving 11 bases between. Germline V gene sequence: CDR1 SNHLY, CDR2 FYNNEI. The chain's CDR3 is CASRDILNGYTF. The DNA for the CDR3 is TGTGCCAGCAGGGACATCCTTAATGGCTACACCTTC.

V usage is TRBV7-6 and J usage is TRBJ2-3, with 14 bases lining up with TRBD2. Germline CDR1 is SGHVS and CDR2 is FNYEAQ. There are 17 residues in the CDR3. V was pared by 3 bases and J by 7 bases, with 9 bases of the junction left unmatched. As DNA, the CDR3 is TGTGCCAGCAGCTTCCCGGGACTAGCGGGAGTCGAGAATACGCAGTATTTT. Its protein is CASSFPGLAGVENTQYF.

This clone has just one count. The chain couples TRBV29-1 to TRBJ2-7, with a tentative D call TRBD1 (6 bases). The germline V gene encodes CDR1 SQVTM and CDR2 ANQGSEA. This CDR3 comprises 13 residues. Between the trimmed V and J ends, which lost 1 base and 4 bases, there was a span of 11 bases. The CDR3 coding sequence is TGCAGCGTTGAAGCACAGGGAAATTACGAGCAGTACTTC. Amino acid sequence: CSVEAQGNYEQYF.

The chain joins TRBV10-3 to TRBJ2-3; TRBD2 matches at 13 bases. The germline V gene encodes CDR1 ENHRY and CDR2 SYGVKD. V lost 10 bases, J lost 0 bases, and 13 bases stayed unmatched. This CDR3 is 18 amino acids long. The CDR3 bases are TGTGCCACCCGGGGACTAGCGGGAAGTGGGCTAAGCACAGATACGCAGTATTTT. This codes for CATRGLAGSGLSTDTQYF.

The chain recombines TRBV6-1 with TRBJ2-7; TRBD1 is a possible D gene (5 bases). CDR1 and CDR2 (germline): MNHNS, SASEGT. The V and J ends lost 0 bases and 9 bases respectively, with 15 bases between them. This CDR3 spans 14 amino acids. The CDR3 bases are TGTGCCAGCAGTGAAGCAGGGGCAGGGTGGGCGCAGTACTTC. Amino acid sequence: CASSEAGAGWAQYF.

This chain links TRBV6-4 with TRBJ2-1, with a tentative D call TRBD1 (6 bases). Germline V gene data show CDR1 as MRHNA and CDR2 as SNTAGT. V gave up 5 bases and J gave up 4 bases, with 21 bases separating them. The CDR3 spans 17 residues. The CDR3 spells CASSRTPQGPLYNEQFF. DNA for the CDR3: TGTGCCAGCAGTCGTACCCCCCAGGGGCCCCTATACAATGAGCAGTTCTTC.

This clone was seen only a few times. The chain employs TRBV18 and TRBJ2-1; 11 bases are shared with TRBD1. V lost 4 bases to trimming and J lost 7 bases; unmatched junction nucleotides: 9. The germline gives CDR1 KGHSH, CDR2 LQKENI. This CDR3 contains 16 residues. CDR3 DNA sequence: TGTGCCAGCTCACGCTATGGGACAGGGGGTTATAATGAGCAGTTCTTC. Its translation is CASSRYGTGGYNEQFF.

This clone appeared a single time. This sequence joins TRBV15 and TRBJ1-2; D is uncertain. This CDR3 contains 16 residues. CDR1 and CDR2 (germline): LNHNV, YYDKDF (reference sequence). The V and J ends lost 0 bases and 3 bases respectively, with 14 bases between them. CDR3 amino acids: CATSRDTTSFDYGYTF. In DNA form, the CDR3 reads TGTGCCACCAGCAGAGACACGACTTCTTTTGACTATGGCTACACCTTC.

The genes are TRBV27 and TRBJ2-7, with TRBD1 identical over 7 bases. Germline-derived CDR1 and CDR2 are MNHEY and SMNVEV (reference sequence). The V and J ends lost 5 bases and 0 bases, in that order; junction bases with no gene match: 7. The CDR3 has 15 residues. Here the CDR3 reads CASSATGVSSYEQYF. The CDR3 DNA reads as TGTGCCAGCAGTGCCACAGGGGTAAGCTCCTACGAGCAGTACTTC.

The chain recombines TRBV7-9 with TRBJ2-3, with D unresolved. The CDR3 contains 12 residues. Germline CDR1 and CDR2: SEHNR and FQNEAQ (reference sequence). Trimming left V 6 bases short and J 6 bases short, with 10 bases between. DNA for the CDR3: TGTGCCAGCAGTGGGCAACTGGATACGCAGTATTTT. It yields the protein CASSGQLDTQYF.